What follows are 29 T cell receptor beta chains derived from one specimen sequenced in a study of blood T cell repertoires in COVID-19. Libraries were prepared by immunoSEQ multiplex PCR; TCRdb keeps only in-frame clonotypes and omits some of them. The table lists 70,000 to 90,000 clones, around 86% of them singletons, with about 4% in the top ten. Material: peripheral blood. The receptors were sampled from a man in his fifties or sixties with acute or convalescent COVID-19.

The V and J genes are TRBV19 and TRBJ2-2; the match to TRBD2 covers 11 bases. Germline CDR1 LNHDA, CDR2 SQIVND (reference sequence). V was clipped by 2 bases and J by 3 bases; unmatched bases: 5. The CDR3 contains 17 residues. CDR3 sequence (DNA): TGTGCCAGTAGTATACGGCTAGCGGGAGGTCACACCGGGGAGCTGTTTTTT. Translation: CASSIRLAGGHTGELFF.

This sequence joins TRBV12-3 or TRBV12-4 and TRBJ2-3, with D possibly being TRBD2 (6 bases). This CDR3 comprises 13 residues. Trimming shortened V by 3 bases and J by 9 bases, and 13 bases separated the two germline ends. CDR3 coding DNA: TGTGCCAGCAGTTTGGGAGGTTGGCGGACGCAGTATTTT. Amino acid sequence: CASSLGGWRTQYF.

The count of this clone is one. The rearrangement links TRBV7-8 to TRBJ1-1; D call uncertain. Germline values: CDR1 SGHVS, CDR2 FQNEAQ. V was pared by 1 base and J by 2 bases, with 11 bases between. The CDR3 length is 15 residues. Written as DNA, the CDR3 is TGTGCCAGCAGCTTAGGACATATTAAAAACACTGAAGCTTTCTTT. Protein sequence: CASSLGHIKNTEAFF.

The chain is built from TRBV19 and TRBJ1-2; 8 nucleotides match TRBD1. Germline V lookup: CDR1 LNHDA, CDR2 SQIVND (reference sequence). Trimming took 2 bases from V and 3 from J; bases not matched to a gene: 5. The CDR3 is 15 amino acids. DNA of the CDR3: TGTGCCAGTAGTATAATGGCAGGGGGCGACTATGGCTACACCTTC. It codes for CASSIMAGGDYGYTF.

This clone was seen only a few times. The chain couples TRBV18 to TRBJ2-1; D is unclear. The germline CDR1 and CDR2 sequences are KGHSH and LQKENI. The V end lost 3 bases, the J end lost 0 bases, and 9 bases lay between the germline ends. The CDR3 has 15 amino acids. The CDR3 protein is CASSPPTGSYNEQFF. The CDR3 region has the DNA TGTGCCAGCTCACCCCCCACGGGCTCCTACAATGAGCAGTTCTTC.

V is TRBV4-3 and J is TRBJ2-5; 8 bases map to TRBD1. Germline V gives CDR1 LGHNA, CDR2 YSLEER. CDR3 length: 16 residues. V lost 3 bases and J lost 2; bases outside the gene matches: 8. CDR3 sequence reads: CASSQATTGAQETQYF. CDR3 nucleotide sequence: TGCGCCAGCAGCCAGGCAACGACAGGGGCTCAAGAGACCCAGTACTTC.

The chain recombines TRBV27 with TRBJ2-3; 9 nucleotides agree with TRBD2. The CDR3 extends over 15 amino acids. V lost 2 bases to trimming and J lost 8 bases; unmatched junction nucleotides: 8. In germline, CDR1 is MNHEY, CDR2 SMNVEV (reference sequence). Written as DNA, the CDR3 is TGTGCCAGCAGTTTAGGCGGGGGGGCCTGGAGTACGCAGTATTTT. Residues: CASSLGGGAWSTQYF.

The chain links TRBV27 to TRBJ2-3, with unresolved D. The germline V and J ends were trimmed by 8 bases and 3 bases, with 12 bases remaining between them. Germline lookup yields CDR1 MNHEY and CDR2 SMNVEV (reference sequence). The length of the CDR3 is 13 residues. In DNA form, the CDR3 reads TGTGCCAGCCGGCCCCTCGGGACAGATACGCAGTATTTT. Its translation: CASRPLGTDTQYF.

To note about this clone: The junction and the germline gene differ at one end; a read error may be behind it. This chain uses TRBV7-7 with TRBJ2-2, with TRBD1 matching over 9 bases. Germline lookup yields CDR1 SSHAT and CDR2 FNYEAQ (reference sequence). The CDR3 sequence is 17 residues long. The CDR3 DNA sequence: TGTGCTAGCAGCGTTACAGGGGGCGCGGGGGACACCGGGGAGCTGTTTTTT. Protein sequence: CASSVTGGAGDTGELFF.

The chain combines TRBV19 with TRBJ2-2; 10 positions agree with TRBD1. Germline V lookup: CDR1 LNHDA, CDR2 SQIVND (reference sequence). The CDR3 loop spans 15 amino acids. V gave up 3 bases and J gave up 6 bases; unmatched junction bases: 4. The CDR3 is CASSMGTGVAGELFF. The CDR3, as DNA: TGTGCCAGTAGTATGGGGACAGGGGTGGCCGGGGAGCTGTTTTTT.

This clone was detected once. V usage is TRBV19 and J usage is TRBJ2-2, with D hard to call. The CDR3 contains 13 residues. Per the germline V gene, CDR1 is LNHDA and CDR2 is SQIVND (reference sequence). V was shortened by 2 bases and J by 4 bases, with 5 bases between the two germline ends. The CDR3 sequence: CASSISGTGELFF. The CDR3 nucleotides read TGTGCCAGTAGTATATCGGGCACCGGGGAGCTGTTTTTT.

The gene calls are TRBV27 and TRBJ1-4, with unresolved D. Germline V gene sequence: CDR1 MNHEY, CDR2 SMNVEV (reference sequence). CDR3 length: 16 residues. The V end lost 6 bases, the J end lost 0 bases, and 14 bases lay between the germline ends. CDR3 DNA: TGTGCCAGCAGCCCTACTCGTTCTGCAACTAATGAAAAACTGTTTTTT. The encoded protein is CASSPTRSATNEKLFF.

V gene TRBV5-5 combines with J gene TRBJ1-5, with 10 bases lining up with TRBD1. This CDR3 region has 17 residues. CDR1 and CDR2 (germline): SGHKS, YYEKEE (reference sequence). The V segment lost 0 bases and the J segment 2 bases; nucleotides outside the gene matches: 5. The DNA for the CDR3 is TGTGCCAGCAGCTTGGGGGTAGGGACAGGGGGCAATCAGCCCCAGCATTTT. Its translation: CASSLGVGTGGNQPQHF. Looking up the rest from reference TRBV5-5 and TRBJ1-5 gives the full variable domain: DAGVTQSPTHLIKTRGQQVTLRCSPISGHKSVSWYQQVLGQGPQFIFQYYEKEERGRGNFPDRFSARQFPNYSSELNVNALLLGDSALYLCASSLGVGTGGNQPQHFGDGTRLSIL.

V and J are TRBV5-1 and TRBJ1-5, with D possibly TRBD1 on 6 matching bases. This CDR3 region has 13 residues. Trimming shortened V by 3 bases and J by 4 bases, and 8 bases separated the two germline ends. Per germline, CDR1 SGHRS and CDR2 YFSETQ. CDR3 region: CASSSTGNQPQHF. CDR3 nucleotide sequence: TGCGCCAGCAGCTCGACAGGTAATCAGCCCCAGCATTTT.

V and J are TRBV20-1 and TRBJ2-3; 11 positions agree with TRBD2. Germline V gene lookup returns CDR1 DFQATT and CDR2 SNEGSKA (reference sequence). The V gene end was trimmed by 5 bases and the J gene end by 2 bases; junction bases not matched to a gene: 6. There are 15 residues in the CDR3. The CDR3 loop is CSARGLAGYTDTQYF. In DNA form, the CDR3 reads TGCAGTGCTCGTGGACTAGCGGGCTACACAGATACGCAGTATTTT.

The chain uses TRBV6-5 and TRBJ2-7; weak D call: TRBD2 (6 bases). CDR3 length: 14 amino acids. The germline gives CDR1 MNHEY, CDR2 SVGAGI. The V gene lost 4 bases and the J gene lost 3 bases, with 13 bases spanning the gap. The CDR3 DNA sequence: TGTGCCAGCAGTTTGACTAGTCCATACTACGAGCAGTACTTC. This encodes CASSLTSPYYEQYF.

The chain is built from TRBV9 and TRBJ1-4; 9 bases match TRBD1. There are 17 residues in the CDR3. Looked up from germline, CDR1 is SGDLS and CDR2 is YYNGEE. V was pared by 3 bases and J by 4 bases, with 10 bases of the junction left unmatched. CDR3 in amino acids: CASSGFQPTGGNEKLFF. CDR3 in DNA: TGTGCCAGCAGCGGCTTCCAACCGACAGGGGGTAATGAAAAACTGTTTTTT. The whole variable domain, remainder taken from reference TRBV9 and TRBJ1-4, is DSGVTQTPKHLITATGQRVTLRCSPRSGDLSVYWYQQSLDQGLQFLIQYYNGEERAKGNILERFSAQQFPDLHSELNLSSLELGDSALYFCASSGFQPTGGNEKLFFGSGTQLSVL.

This clone was seen a few times. The V and J genes are TRBV18 and TRBJ1-1; TRBD1 matches at 7 bases. CDR1 is KGHSH and CDR2 is LQKENI in the germline V gene. CDR3 length: 15 residues. With 3 bases clipped from V and 3 bases from J, the junction kept 7 bases outside the gene matches. The CDR3 DNA is TGTGCCAGCTCACCGGCCCCAACAGGGGACACTGAAGCTTTCTTT. This encodes CASSPAPTGDTEAFF.

The V and J genes are TRBV10-1 and TRBJ2-3; possible D gene TRBD2, 6 bases. Germline assignment: CDR1 WNHNN and CDR2 SYGVQD (reference sequence). This CDR3 is built from 18 residues. V shed 4 bases and J shed 2 bases, with 22 bases lying between them. CDR3 in amino acids: CASSGLGGGKAPTDTQYF. As DNA, the CDR3 is TGCGCCAGCAGTGGACTCGGTGGGGGGAAAGCCCCCACAGATACGCAGTATTTT.

The chain combines TRBV4-1 with TRBJ1-4, with TRBD1 matching 9 bases. Trimming at V came to 0 bases and at J to 7 bases, leaving 6 bases not matched to a gene. Germline V gives CDR1 MGHRA, CDR2 YSYEKL. The CDR3 has 16 amino acids. The CDR3 DNA follows: TGCGCCAGCAGCCAAGATCGGGGGACAGGGAGTGAAAAACTGTTTTTT. Amino acid sequence: CASSQDRGTGSEKLFF.

The V and J genes are TRBV12-3 or TRBV12-4 and TRBJ1-2, with a tentative D call TRBD1 (5 bases). This CDR3 has 12 residues. V lost 5 bases to trimming and J lost 7 bases, with 11 bases between them. Here the CDR3 DNA reads TGTGCCAGCAGTCAGCAGGGTTTTGGCTACACCTTC. Protein sequence: CASSQQGFGYTF.

The chain uses TRBV4-2 and TRBJ2-7; 8 positions match TRBD1. The CDR3 covers 15 residues. Germline loops: CDR1 LGHNA, CDR2 YNFKEQ. The V segment lost 1 base and the J segment 0 bases; nucleotides outside the gene matches: 2. CDR3 DNA sequence: TGTGCCAGCAGCCAAGGACAGGGGACCTCCTACGAGCAGTACTTC. It specifies CASSQGQGTSYEQYF.

This clone was found a few times. The chain employs TRBV5-1 and TRBJ1-5, with D maybe TRBD1 (5 bases). V lost 2 bases to trimming and J lost 7 bases, with 10 bases between them. Germline CDR1 is SGHRS and CDR2 is YFSETQ. There are 13 residues in the CDR3. Here the CDR3 DNA reads TGCGCCAGCAGCTTAGGGGCACAACAGCCCCAGCATTTT. This gives the protein CASSLGAQQPQHF.

The V gene is TRBV5-1, the J gene TRBJ2-5; TRBD2 matches at 8 bases. Germline V gene data show CDR1 as SGHRS and CDR2 as YFSETQ. Trimming took 4 bases from V and 3 from J; bases not matched to a gene: 8. CDR3 length equals 15 residues. The CDR3 spells CASSQRTSSKETQYF. CDR3 coding DNA: TGCGCCAGCAGCCAAAGGACTAGCTCTAAAGAGACCCAGTACTTC. The variable domain in full, with the rest retrieved from reference TRBV5-1 and TRBJ2-5, is KAGVTQTPRYLIKTRGQQVTLSCSPISGHRSVSWYQQTPGQGLQFLFEYFSETQRNKGNFPGRFSGRQFSNSRSEMNVSTLELGDSALYLCASSQRTSSKETQYFGPGTRLLVL.

This chain links TRBV6-5 with TRBJ1-6; weak D call: TRBD1 (6 bases). The length of the CDR3 is 13 residues. The germline V and J ends were trimmed by 6 bases and 10 bases, with 13 bases remaining between them. Germline V gene sequence: CDR1 MNHEY, CDR2 SVGAGI. The CDR3 is CASRQQGVSPLHF. The CDR3 DNA sequence: TGTGCCAGCAGGCAACAGGGTGTCTCACCCCTCCACTTT.

The chain has TRBV29-1 and TRBJ2-5, with D perhaps matching TRBD2 (6 bases). V was shortened by 4 bases and J by 2 bases, with 8 bases between the two germline ends. Germline CDR1 is SQVTM and CDR2 is ANQGSEA. The CDR3 is 12 amino acids. In nucleotides, the CDR3 is TGCAGCGTTGCTGGGGGGCAAGAGACCCAGTACTTC. It specifies CSVAGGQETQYF.

The J gene is TRBJ2-7, the V gene TRBV5-6, with 7 positions matching TRBD1. The V gene's germline CDR1 is SGHDT and CDR2 YYEEEE. Trimming cost V 1 base and J 0 bases; bases outside gene matches: 10. The CDR3 loop spans 17 amino acids. DNA of the CDR3: TGTGCCAGCAGCTTGCTGCTGACGGCAGGGGGCTCCTACGAGCAGTACTTC. Encoded protein: CASSLLLTAGGSYEQYF.

V is TRBV5-1 and J is TRBJ1-5; 12 nucleotides line up with TRBD1. Germline trimming cut 5 bases from V and 6 bases from J; bases unmatched to any gene: 6. Germline values: CDR1 SGHRS, CDR2 YFSETQ. The length of the CDR3 is 15 residues. CDR3 amino acids: CASSSGTGGSQPQHF. The DNA for the CDR3 is TGCGCCAGCAGTTCCGGGACAGGGGGCAGTCAGCCCCAGCATTTT.

This sequence joins TRBV5-6 and TRBJ1-6; 7 nucleotides match TRBD1. Trimming took 4 bases from V and 5 from J; bases not matched to a gene: 3. Germline loops: CDR1 SGHDT, CDR2 YYEEEE. The CDR3 spans 14 residues. CDR3 nucleotide sequence: TGTGCCAGCAGCGTGGACAGGAATAATTCACCCCTCCACTTT. Its protein product is CASSVDRNNSPLHF.